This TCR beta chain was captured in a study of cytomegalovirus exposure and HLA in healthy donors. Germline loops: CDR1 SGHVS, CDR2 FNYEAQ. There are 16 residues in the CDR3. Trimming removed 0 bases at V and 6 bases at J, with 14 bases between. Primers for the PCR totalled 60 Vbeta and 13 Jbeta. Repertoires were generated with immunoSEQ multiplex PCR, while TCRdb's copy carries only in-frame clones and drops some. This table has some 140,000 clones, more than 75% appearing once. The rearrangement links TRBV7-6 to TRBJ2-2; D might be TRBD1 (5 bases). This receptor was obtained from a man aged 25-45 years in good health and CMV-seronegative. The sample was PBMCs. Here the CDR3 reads CASSLAPTVDAGELFF. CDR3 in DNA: TGTGCCAGCAGCTTAGCGCCGACAGTTGACGCCGGGGAGCTGTTTTTT.